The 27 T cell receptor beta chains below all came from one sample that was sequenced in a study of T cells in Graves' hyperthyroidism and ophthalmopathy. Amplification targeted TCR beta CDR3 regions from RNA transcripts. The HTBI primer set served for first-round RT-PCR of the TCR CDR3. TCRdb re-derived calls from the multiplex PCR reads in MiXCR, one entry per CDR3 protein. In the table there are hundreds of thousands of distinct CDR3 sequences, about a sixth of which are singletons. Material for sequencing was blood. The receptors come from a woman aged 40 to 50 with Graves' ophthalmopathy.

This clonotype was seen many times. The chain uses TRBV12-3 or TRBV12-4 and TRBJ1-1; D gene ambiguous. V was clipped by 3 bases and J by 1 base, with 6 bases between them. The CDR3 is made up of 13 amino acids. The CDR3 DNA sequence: TGTGCCAGCAGTTTCTATGAGAACACTGAAGCTTTCTTT. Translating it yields CASSFYENTEAFF.

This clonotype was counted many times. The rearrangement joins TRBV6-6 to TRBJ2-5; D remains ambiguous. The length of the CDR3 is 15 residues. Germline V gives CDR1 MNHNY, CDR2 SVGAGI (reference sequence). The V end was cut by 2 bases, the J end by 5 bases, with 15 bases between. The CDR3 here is CASSYRSDKRETQYF. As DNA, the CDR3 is TGTGCCAGCAGTTACCGATCAGACAAACGGGAGACCCAGTACTTC.

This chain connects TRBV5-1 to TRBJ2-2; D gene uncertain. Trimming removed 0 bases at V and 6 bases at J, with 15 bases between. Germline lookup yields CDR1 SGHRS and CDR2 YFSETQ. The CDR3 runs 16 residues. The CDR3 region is CASSLAGRVSPGELFF. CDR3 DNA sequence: TGCGCCAGCAGCTTGGCCGGAAGGGTCTCTCCCGGGGAGCTGTTTTTT.

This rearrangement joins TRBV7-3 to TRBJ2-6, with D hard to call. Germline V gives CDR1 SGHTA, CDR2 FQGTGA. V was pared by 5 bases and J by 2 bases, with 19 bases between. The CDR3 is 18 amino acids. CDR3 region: CASSERTAPSAGANVLTF. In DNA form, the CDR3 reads TGTGCCAGCAGCGAAAGGACGGCCCCATCGGCTGGGGCCAACGTCCTGACTTTC.

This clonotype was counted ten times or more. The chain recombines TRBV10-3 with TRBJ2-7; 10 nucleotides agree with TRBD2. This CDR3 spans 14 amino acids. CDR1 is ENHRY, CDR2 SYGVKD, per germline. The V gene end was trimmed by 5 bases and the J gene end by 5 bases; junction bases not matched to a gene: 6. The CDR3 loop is CAISPGLAEDEQYF. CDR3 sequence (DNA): TGTGCCATCAGTCCCGGACTAGCGGAGGACGAGCAGTACTTC.

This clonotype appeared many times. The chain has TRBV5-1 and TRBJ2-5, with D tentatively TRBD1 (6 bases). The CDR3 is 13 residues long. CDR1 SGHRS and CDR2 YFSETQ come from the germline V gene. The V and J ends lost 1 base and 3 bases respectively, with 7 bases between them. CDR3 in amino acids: CASSLPGEETQYF. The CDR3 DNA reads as TGCGCCAGCAGCTTGCCAGGGGAAGAGACCCAGTACTTC.

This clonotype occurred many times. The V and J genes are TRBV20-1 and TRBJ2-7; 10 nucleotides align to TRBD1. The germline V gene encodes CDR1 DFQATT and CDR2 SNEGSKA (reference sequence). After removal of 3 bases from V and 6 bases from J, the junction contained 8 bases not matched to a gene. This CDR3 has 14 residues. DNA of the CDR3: TGCAGTGCTAGCTTCCGGGACAGGGGTCCCGAGCAGTACTTC. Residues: CSASFRDRGPEQYF.

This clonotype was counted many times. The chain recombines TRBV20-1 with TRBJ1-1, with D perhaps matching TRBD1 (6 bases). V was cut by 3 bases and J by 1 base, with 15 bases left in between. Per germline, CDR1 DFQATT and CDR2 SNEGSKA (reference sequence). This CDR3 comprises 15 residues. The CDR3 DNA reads TGCAGTGCTAGTGGGGCAGGGGCTGAGAACACTGAAGCTTTCTTT. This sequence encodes CSASGAGAENTEAFF.

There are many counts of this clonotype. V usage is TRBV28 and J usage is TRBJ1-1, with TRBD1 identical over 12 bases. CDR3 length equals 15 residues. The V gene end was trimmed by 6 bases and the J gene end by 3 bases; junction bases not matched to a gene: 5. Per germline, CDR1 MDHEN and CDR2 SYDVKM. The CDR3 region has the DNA TGTGCCAGCAGCCAGGGACAGGGGGCGGACACTGAAGCTTTCTTT. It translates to CASSQGQGADTEAFF.

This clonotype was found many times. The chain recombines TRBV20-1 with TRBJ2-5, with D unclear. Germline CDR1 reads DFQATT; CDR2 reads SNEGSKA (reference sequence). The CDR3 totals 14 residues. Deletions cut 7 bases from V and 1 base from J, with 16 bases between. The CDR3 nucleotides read TGCAGTGTTAGTCCCCCAAGCCCCCAAGAGACCCAGTACTTC. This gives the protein CSVSPPSPQETQYF.

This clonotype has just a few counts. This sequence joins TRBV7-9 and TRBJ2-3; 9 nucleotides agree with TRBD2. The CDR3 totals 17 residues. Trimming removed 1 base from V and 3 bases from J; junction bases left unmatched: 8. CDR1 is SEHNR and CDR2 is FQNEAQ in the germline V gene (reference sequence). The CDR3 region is CASSLGKTSGSTDTQYF. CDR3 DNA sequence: TGTGCCAGCAGCTTAGGCAAGACTAGCGGCTCGACAGATACGCAGTATTTT.

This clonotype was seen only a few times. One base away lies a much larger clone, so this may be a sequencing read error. The chain's CDR3 is CAWSVRANCGYTF. The CDR3, as DNA: TGTGCCTGGAGTGTAAGAGCGAACTGTGGCTACACCTTC. The chain recombines TRBV30 with TRBJ1-2; D not certain. The CDR3 length is 13 residues. Germline CDR1 reads GTSNPN; CDR2 reads SVGIG (reference sequence). The complete variable domain, with remaining parts taken from reference TRBV30 and TRBJ1-2, reads SQTIHQWPATLVQPVGSPLSLECTVEGTSNPNLYWYRQAAGRGLQLLFYSVGIGQISSEVPQNLSASRPQDRQFILSSKKLLLSDSGFYLCAWSVRANCGYTFGSGTRLTVV.

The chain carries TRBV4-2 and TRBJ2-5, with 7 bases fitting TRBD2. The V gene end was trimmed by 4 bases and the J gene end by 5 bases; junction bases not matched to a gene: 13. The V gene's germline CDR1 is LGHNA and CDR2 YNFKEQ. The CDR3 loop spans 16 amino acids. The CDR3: CASSPVGGRVRETQYF. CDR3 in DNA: TGTGCCAGCAGCCCCGTTGGAGGGAGGGTCCGGGAGACCCAGTACTTC.

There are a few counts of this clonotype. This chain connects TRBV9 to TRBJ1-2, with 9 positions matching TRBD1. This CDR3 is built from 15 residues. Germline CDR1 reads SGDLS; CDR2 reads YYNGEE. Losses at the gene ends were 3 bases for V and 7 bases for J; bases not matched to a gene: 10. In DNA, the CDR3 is TGTGCCAGCAGCGCGGGGACAGGGAAGTACGGTGGCTACACCTTC. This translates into CASSAGTGKYGGYTF.

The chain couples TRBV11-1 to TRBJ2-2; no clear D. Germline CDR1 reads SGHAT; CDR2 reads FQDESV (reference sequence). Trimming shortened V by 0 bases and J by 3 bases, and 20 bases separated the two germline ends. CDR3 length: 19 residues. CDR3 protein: CASSLAVGSSVLDTGELFF. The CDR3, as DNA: TGTGCCAGCAGCTTAGCCGTAGGATCTTCGGTTTTGGACACCGGGGAGCTGTTTTTT.

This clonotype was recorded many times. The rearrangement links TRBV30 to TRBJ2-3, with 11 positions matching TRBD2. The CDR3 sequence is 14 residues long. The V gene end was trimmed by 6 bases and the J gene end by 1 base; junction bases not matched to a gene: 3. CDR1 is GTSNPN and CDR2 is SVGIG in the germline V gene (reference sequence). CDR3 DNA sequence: TGTGCCTGCCAACTAGCGGGGGGCACAGATACGCAGTATTTT. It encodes CACQLAGGTDTQYF. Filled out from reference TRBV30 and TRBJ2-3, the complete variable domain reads SQTIHQWPATLVQPVGSPLSLECTVEGTSNPNLYWYRQAAGRGLQLLFYSVGIGQISSEVPQNLSASRPQDRQFILSSKKLLLSDSGFYLCACQLAGGTDTQYFGPGTRLTVL.

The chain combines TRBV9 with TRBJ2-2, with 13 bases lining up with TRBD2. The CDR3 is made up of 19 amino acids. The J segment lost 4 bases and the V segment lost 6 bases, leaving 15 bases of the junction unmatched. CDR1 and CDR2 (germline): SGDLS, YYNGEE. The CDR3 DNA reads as TGTGCCAGCAAACTACGACTAGCGGGAGGCCTAGAATTCACCGGGGAGCTGTTTTTT. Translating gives CASKLRLAGGLEFTGELFF.

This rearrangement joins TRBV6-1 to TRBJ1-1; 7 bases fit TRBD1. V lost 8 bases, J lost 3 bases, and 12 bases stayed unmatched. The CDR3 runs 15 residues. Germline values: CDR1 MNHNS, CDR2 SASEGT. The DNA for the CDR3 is TGTGCCAGCCTTAGAGGACAGGATTCATACACTGAAGCTTTCTTT. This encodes CASLRGQDSYTEAFF.

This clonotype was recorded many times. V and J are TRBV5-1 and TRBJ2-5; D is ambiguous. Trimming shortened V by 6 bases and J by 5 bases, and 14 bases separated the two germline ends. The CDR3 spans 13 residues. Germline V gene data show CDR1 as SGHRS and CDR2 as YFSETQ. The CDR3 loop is CASKPDGWETQYF. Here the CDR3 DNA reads TGCGCCAGCAAACCGGACGGGTGGGAGACCCAGTACTTC.

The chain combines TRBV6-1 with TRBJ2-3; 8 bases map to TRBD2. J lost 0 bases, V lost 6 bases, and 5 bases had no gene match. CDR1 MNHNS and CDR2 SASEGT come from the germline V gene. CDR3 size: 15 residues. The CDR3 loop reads CASRSGGASTDTQYF. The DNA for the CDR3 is TGTGCCAGCAGGAGCGGGGGAGCTAGCACAGATACGCAGTATTTT.

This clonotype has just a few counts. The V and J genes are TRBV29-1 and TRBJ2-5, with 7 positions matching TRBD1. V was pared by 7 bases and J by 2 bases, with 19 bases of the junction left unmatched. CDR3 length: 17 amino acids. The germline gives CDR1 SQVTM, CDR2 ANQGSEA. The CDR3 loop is CSALPRSPTGVQETQYF. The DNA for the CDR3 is TGCAGCGCCCTCCCCCGGTCCCCCACAGGGGTTCAAGAGACCCAGTACTTC.

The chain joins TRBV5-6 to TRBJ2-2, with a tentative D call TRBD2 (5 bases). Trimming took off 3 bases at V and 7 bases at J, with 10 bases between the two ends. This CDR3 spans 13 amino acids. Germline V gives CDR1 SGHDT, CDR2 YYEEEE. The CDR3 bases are TGTGCCAGCAGCTGGGTAGCGCGCGGGGAGCTGTTTTTT. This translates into CASSWVARGELFF.

The CDR3 DNA follows: TGTGCCACCAGCAGAGACGCGGTGACCCAGTACTTC. Protein sequence: CATSRDAVTQYF. The rearrangement uses TRBV15 and TRBJ2-5, with unresolved D. There are 12 residues in the CDR3. V lost 0 bases, J lost 7 bases, and 6 bases lay in between. CDR1 and CDR2 (germline): LNHNV, YYDKDF (reference sequence).

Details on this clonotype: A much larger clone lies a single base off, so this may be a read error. The CDR3, as DNA: TGTGCCAGCACCCGGACTAGCGGACTTAATGAGCGGTTCTTC. Residues: CASTRTSGLNERFF. The rearrangement uses TRBV12-3 or TRBV12-4 and TRBJ2-1; TRBD2 matches at 10 bases. There are 14 residues in the CDR3.

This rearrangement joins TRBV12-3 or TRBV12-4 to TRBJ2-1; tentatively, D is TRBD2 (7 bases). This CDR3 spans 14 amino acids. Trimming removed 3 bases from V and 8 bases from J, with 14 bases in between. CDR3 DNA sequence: TGTGCCAGCAGTTTCTCCGGGGGGCCGGATGAGCAGTTCTTC. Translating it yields CASSFSGGPDEQFF.

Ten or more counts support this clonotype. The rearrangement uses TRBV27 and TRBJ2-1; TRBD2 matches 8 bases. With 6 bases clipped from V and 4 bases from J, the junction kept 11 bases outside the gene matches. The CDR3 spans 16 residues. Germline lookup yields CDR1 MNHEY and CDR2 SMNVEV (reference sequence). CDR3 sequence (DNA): TGTGCCAGCAGAACTGTCACCGGGACTAGATACAATGAGCAGTTCTTC. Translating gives CASRTVTGTRYNEQFF.

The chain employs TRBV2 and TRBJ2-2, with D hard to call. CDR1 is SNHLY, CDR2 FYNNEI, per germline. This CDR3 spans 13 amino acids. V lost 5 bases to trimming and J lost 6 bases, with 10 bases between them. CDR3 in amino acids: CASSSSMPGELFF. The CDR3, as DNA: TGTGCCAGCAGTTCAAGCATGCCCGGGGAGCTGTTTTTT.